Each of the 32 T cell receptor beta chains below was sequenced from the same sample in a study of synovial regulatory T cells in juvenile arthritis. Profiling relied on immunoSEQ multiplex PCR, and the TCRdb table lists in-frame clones only, not all of them. In total, the table holds about 10,000 clones. The sample taken for sequencing was Treg cells from blood. Subset described: remaining (HLA-DR-negative) circulating blood Treg cells. These receptors all stem from a donor aged 2-30 years with juvenile idiopathic arthritis.

The chain employs TRBV5-1 and TRBJ2-7; the D call from TCRdb, TRBD1, cannot be confirmed without DNA. Germline values: CDR1 SGHRS, CDR2 YFSETQ. The CDR3 consists of 13 residues. Only the protein is available. The chain's CDR3 is CASRGQGRYEQYF.

The rearrangement uses TRBV7-9 and TRBJ1-2; TCRdb names TRBD1, which stays unverified in the absence of DNA. The CDR3 contains 13 residues. No DNA is listed. Germline V gene sequence: CDR1 SEHNR, CDR2 FQNEAQ (reference sequence). CDR3 sequence reads: CASSPGTAYGYTF.

The rearrangement links TRBV5-4 to TRBJ1-5. This CDR3 region has 14 residues. No DNA sequence is on record. Germline-derived CDR1 and CDR2 are SGHNT and YYREEE (reference sequence). CDR3: CASSRSPSNQPQHF.

This sequence joins TRBV20-1 and TRBJ2-2; with no DNA, the TCRdb D assignment of TRBD1 cannot be verified. The CDR3 totals 11 residues. The record lacks a DNA sequence. In germline, CDR1 is DFQATT, CDR2 SNEGSKA (reference sequence). This chain's CDR3 is CSAKGSGELFF.

This chain links TRBV4-2 with TRBJ2-1; checking the TCRdb D call of TRBD2 is not possible without DNA. CDR1 LGHNA and CDR2 YNFKEQ come from the germline V gene. The CDR3 consists of 21 residues. The nucleotide record is missing. The CDR3 is CASSQAPSGRARRTSYNEQFF.

The genes are TRBV7-3 and TRBJ2-2. There are 14 residues in the CDR3. Only the protein sequence is given. Germline V gives CDR1 SGHTA, CDR2 FQGTGA. The chain's CDR3 is CASSPQRYTGELFF.

The CDR3 loop reads CASTRQGVKNIQYF. The chain is built from TRBV19 and TRBJ2-4; no DNA is available, so the TRBD1 call from TCRdb remains unchecked. Per the germline V gene, CDR1 is LNHDA and CDR2 is SQIVND (reference sequence). The CDR3 runs to 14 residues. No DNA is listed.

The V and J genes are TRBV29-1 and TRBJ2-7; the TCRdb D gene call, TRBD2, has no DNA to confirm it. The CDR3 sequence is 13 residues long. The DNA is not on file. Germline loops: CDR1 SQVTM, CDR2 ANQGSEA. CDR3 residues: CSVGLAGAYEQYF.

The chain recombines TRBV5-6 with TRBJ2-1; TCRdb indicates TRBD2, and absent DNA this call remains unverified. Germline CDR1 is SGHDT and CDR2 is YYEEEE. The CDR3 is made up of 15 amino acids. The DNA sequence is not available. The CDR3: CASSDLGTFPTDTVF.

The rearrangement joins TRBV5-1 to TRBJ2-6. Per the germline V gene, CDR1 is SGHRS and CDR2 is YFSETQ. The CDR3 consists of 13 residues. Only the protein is available. The CDR3 sequence: CASSFSGANVLTF.

CDR3 sequence reads: CASSLRAGVGYGYTF. The chain couples TRBV6-4 to TRBJ1-2. Germline CDR1 is MRHNA and CDR2 is SNTAGT. The CDR3 is made up of 15 amino acids. Only the protein is available.

The gene calls are TRBV5-4 and TRBJ2-1; as DNA is missing, the TRBD1 call by TCRdb cannot be tested. The germline gives CDR1 SGHNT, CDR2 YYREEE (reference sequence). The CDR3 contains 16 residues. The nucleotide record is missing. The CDR3 sequence: CASSLGAGGFYNEQFF.

The V gene is TRBV9, the J gene TRBJ1-4; TCRdb picks TRBD1, but there is no DNA to check that call. CDR3 length: 15 amino acids. The coding DNA is unavailable. CDR1 and CDR2 from the germline V gene are SGDLS and YYNGEE. This chain's CDR3 is CASSAGTASEGKLFF.

Judged by frequency, this clone is medium-sized. The V gene is TRBV19, the J gene TRBJ1-3. The length of the CDR3 is 16 residues. No DNA was logged. Germline values: CDR1 LNHDA, CDR2 SQIVND (reference sequence). This CDR3 is CATKRDTLFSGNTIYF.

The V gene is TRBV2, the J gene TRBJ2-5; TCRdb returns TRBD2, unconfirmable since there is no DNA. The CDR3 is made up of 13 amino acids. The entry carries no DNA sequence. Germline CDR1 reads SNHLY; CDR2 reads FYNNEI. The CDR3 is CASTLAGRETQYF.

The chain has TRBV5-6 and TRBJ2-3; without DNA, the TCRdb call of TRBD2 cannot be checked. CDR1 and CDR2 (germline): SGHDT, YYEEEE. The CDR3 has 14 amino acids. The record lacks a DNA sequence. Here the CDR3 reads CASSIGVRSDTQYF.

Measured by frequency, this clone is medium-sized (0.01 to 0.1%). This chain connects TRBV28 to TRBJ2-2; the TCRdb D gene call, TRBD1, has no DNA to confirm it. Germline CDR1 and CDR2: MDHEN and SYDVKM. The length of the CDR3 is 15 residues. No DNA sequence was recorded. This CDR3 reads CASSLWTGNTGELFF.

CDR3 residues: CAIGRDRGQEGYTF. The chain is built from TRBV10-3 and TRBJ1-2; absent DNA, TCRdb's TRBD1 call cannot be checked. CDR1 and CDR2 from the germline V gene are ENHRY and SYGVKD. CDR3 length: 14 residues. No nucleotide data were recorded.

The chain uses TRBV5-6 and TRBJ1-2; the TRBD1 assignment by TCRdb is unverifiable without DNA. CDR3 length: 15 residues. The record lacks a DNA sequence. Germline V gene data show CDR1 as SGHDT and CDR2 as YYEEEE. CDR3 region: CASSQETGGSVGYTF.

This rearrangement joins TRBV10-3 to TRBJ2-1. There are 13 residues in the CDR3. No DNA is listed. CDR1 is ENHRY, CDR2 SYGVKD, per germline. CDR3 protein: CAISQGPNNEQFF.

V gene TRBV19 combines with J gene TRBJ1-2. The germline V gene has CDR1 LNHDA and CDR2 SQIVND (reference sequence). This CDR3 is built from 11 residues. No nucleotide data were recorded. The CDR3 region is CASSFEYGYTF.

V gene TRBV25-1 combines with J gene TRBJ1-1; the D call from TCRdb, TRBD1, cannot be confirmed without DNA. Germline V CDR1 and CDR2: MGHDK, SYGVNS. CDR3 length: 14 amino acids. DNA for this receptor is not on file. This CDR3 is CASRRQGKRTEAFF.

The chain is built from TRBV19 and TRBJ2-5; there is no DNA to check the TCRdb D call of TRBD2. This CDR3 has 17 residues. The entry carries no DNA sequence. Germline V CDR1 and CDR2: LNHDA, SQIVND (reference sequence). CDR3 protein: CASSIGTSGRGRKTQYF.

According to its frequency, this clone is medium-sized. V and J are TRBV19 and TRBJ1-1; the D call from TCRdb, TRBD1, cannot be confirmed without DNA. CDR1 is LNHDA, CDR2 SQIVND, per germline (reference sequence). The CDR3 runs 13 residues. A DNA sequence was not provided. CDR3 in amino acids: CASSRTGGTEAFF.

The chain links TRBV29-1 to TRBJ1-3; TCRdb proposes TRBD1, but this gene call is untestable without DNA. Germline V gives CDR1 SQVTM, CDR2 ANQGSEA. The CDR3 is made up of 19 amino acids. No DNA was logged. The CDR3 loop is CSVEGVARTGGFSGNTIYF. The full variable domain, in which reference TRBV29-1 and TRBJ1-3 provide the parts outside the CDR3, is SAVISQKPSRDICQRGTSLTIQCQVDSQVTMMFWYRQQPGQSLTLIATANQGSEATYESGFVIDKFPISRPNLTFSTLTVSNMSPEDSSIYLCSVEGVARTGGFSGNTIYFGEGSWLTVV.

The genes are TRBV9 and TRBJ1-1. CDR1 is SGDLS, CDR2 YYNGEE, per germline. This CDR3 spans 14 amino acids. DNA was not recorded. CDR3: CASSFGMKDTEAFF.

CDR3 sequence reads: CASSPNNRDRGIYEQYF. This chain links TRBV18 with TRBJ2-7; TCRdb picks TRBD1, but there is no DNA to check that call. The germline V gene has CDR1 KGHSH and CDR2 LQKENI. CDR3 length equals 17 residues. Only the protein sequence is given.

V is TRBV19 and J is TRBJ2-2; checking the TCRdb D call of TRBD1 is not possible without DNA. The V gene's germline CDR1 is LNHDA and CDR2 SQIVND (reference sequence). CDR3 size: 15 residues. Only the protein sequence is given. The CDR3: CASTPLDRNTGELFF.

This chain joins TRBV28 and TRBJ1-2. The length of the CDR3 is 14 residues. Only the protein is on record. CDR1 MDHEN and CDR2 SYDVKM come from the germline V gene. The CDR3 spells CASSLGGGLGGYTF.

The chain links TRBV7-2 to TRBJ2-1. CDR3 length: 14 residues. No DNA accompanies this entry. CDR1 is SGHTA and CDR2 is FQGNSA in the germline V gene. The CDR3 is CASSLEYNYNEQFF.

The gene calls are TRBV5-1 and TRBJ1-3; there is no DNA to check the TCRdb D call of TRBD1. This CDR3 has 15 amino acids. No DNA is listed. Germline CDR1 SGHRS, CDR2 YFSETQ. CDR3 residues: CASSIGTGYGNTIYF.

According to its frequency, this clone is medium-sized. The genes are TRBV4-1 and TRBJ2-7; TCRdb names TRBD2, which stays unverified in the absence of DNA. Germline CDR1 reads MGHRA; CDR2 reads YSYEKL. CDR3 size: 14 residues. No DNA has been recorded. The CDR3 sequence: CASSLTSSSYEQYF.